This entry lists 2 T cell receptor beta chains sequenced from one sample in a study of cytomegalovirus exposure and HLA in healthy donors. Primers: 60 Vbeta forward and 13 Jbeta reverse. Libraries were prepared by immunoSEQ multiplex PCR; TCRdb keeps only in-frame clonotypes and omits some of them. Of about 160,000 clones in the sample, around 80% were seen once. Sequenced input: PBMCs. The receptor set was obtained from a male donor in good health and CMV-seropositive.

The chain's CDR3 is CASSRQGGQETQYF. In DNA, the CDR3 is TGTGCCAGCTCACGACAGGGCGGCCAAGAGACCCAGTACTTC. The chain recombines TRBV18 with TRBJ2-5, with TRBD1 matching over 7 bases. The CDR3 runs 14 residues. Germline assignment: CDR1 KGHSH and CDR2 LQKENI. Trimming cost V 4 bases and J 1 base; bases outside gene matches: 3.

This clone was seen more than once but under ten times. V is TRBV12-5 and J is TRBJ2-7, with 8 bases that match TRBD1. V dropped 5 bases and J dropped 5; count of bases not matched to a gene: 11. This CDR3 has 15 residues. Germline CDR1 and CDR2: LGHNT and FRNRAP. CDR3 nucleotides: TGTGCTAGTGGTCTATCCGGGACAGGTATAGACGAGCAGTACTTC. This codes for CASGLSGTGIDEQYF.